Sequencing of this T cell receptor beta chain was carried out in a study of T cell responses to AZD1222 COVID-19 vaccine. Study-wide findings and caveats: Regions 160-218 and 743-854 dominated among vaccine-associated CD4 TCRs spanning spike. Of the AZD1222 recipients, only 5 to 7 were seropositive at baseline. Spike-specific TCR breadth and depth were elevated following two AZD1222 doses. There were mostly white British donors and more females than males, and clonal diversity was possibly underestimated.

Concerning this clone itself: Its antigen is not identified.

CDR1 is SGHTA and CDR2 is FQGNSA in the germline V gene. CDR3 length: 16 amino acids. V lost 5 bases to trimming and J lost 4 bases; unmatched junction nucleotides: 9. Libraries were prepared by immunoSEQ multiplex PCR; TCRdb keeps only in-frame clonotypes and omits some of them. Here the sample spans 110,000 or so clones, about 91% being singletons. The sample in question was peripheral blood, obtained 28 days after the second AZD1222 dose. This chain links TRBV7-2 with TRBJ2-1; TRBD2 aligns across 9 bases. This TCR was sampled from an adult who received the AZD1222 COVID-19 vaccine. The CDR3, as DNA: TGTGCCAGCAGCCCCCAGGAGCGGGGGGCGTACAATGAGCAGTTCTTC. It yields the protein CASSPQERGAYNEQFF. The full variable domain, its missing parts supplied by reference TRBV7-2 and TRBJ2-1, is GAGVSQSPSNKVTEKGKDVELRCDPISGHTALYWYRQSLGQGLEFLIYFQGNSAPDKSGLPSDRFSAERTGGSVSTLTIQRTQQEDSAVYLCASSPQERGAYNEQFFGPGTRLTVL.